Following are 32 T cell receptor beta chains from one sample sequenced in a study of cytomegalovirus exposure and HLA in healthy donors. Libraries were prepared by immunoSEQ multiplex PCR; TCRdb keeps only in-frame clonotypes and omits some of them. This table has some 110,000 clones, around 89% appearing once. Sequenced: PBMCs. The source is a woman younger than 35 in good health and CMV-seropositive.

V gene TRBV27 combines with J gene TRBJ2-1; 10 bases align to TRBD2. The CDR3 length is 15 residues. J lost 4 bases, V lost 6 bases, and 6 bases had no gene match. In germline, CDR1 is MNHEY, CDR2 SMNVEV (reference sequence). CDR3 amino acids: CASSSVAGGYNEQFF. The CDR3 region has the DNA TGTGCCAGCAGCTCGGTAGCGGGGGGATACAATGAGCAGTTCTTC.

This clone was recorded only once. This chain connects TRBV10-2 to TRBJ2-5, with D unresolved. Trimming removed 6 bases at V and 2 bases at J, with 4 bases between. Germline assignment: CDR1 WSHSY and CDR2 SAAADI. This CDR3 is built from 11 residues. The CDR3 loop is CASSFQETQYF. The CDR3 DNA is TGCGCCAGCAGCTTTCAAGAGACCCAGTACTTC.

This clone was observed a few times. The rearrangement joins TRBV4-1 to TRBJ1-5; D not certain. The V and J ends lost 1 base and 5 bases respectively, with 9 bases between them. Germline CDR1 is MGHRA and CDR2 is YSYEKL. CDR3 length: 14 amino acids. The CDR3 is CASSQVTADQPQHF. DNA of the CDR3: TGCGCCAGCAGCCAAGTTACAGCTGATCAGCCCCAGCATTTT.

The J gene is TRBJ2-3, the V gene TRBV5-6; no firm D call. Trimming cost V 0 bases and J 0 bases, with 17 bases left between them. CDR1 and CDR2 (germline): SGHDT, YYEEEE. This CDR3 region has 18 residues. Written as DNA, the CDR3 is TGTGCCAGCAGCTTGGAATTTAGTGCCAGAGGAAGCACAGATACGCAGTATTTT. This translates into CASSLEFSARGSTDTQYF.

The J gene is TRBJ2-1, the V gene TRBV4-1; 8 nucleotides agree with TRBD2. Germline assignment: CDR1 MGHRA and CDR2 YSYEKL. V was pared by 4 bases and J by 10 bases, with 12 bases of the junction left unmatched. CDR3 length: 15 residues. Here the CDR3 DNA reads TGCGCCAGCAGCCGAGGGACCGGGGGGGCAAAAGAGCAGTTCTTC. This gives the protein CASSRGTGGAKEQFF.

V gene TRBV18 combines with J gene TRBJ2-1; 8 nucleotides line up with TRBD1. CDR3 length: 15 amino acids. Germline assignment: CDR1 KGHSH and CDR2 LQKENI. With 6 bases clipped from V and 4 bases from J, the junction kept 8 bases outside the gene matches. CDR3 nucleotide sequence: TGTGCCAGCTCCCTAGGACAGGGACGATACAATGAGCAGTTCTTC. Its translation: CASSLGQGRYNEQFF.

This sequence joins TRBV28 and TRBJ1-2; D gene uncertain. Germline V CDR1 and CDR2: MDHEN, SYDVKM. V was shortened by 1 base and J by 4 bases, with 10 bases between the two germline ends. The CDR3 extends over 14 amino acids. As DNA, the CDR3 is TGTGCCAGCAGTTTATTAGTCGGGGTCTATGGCTACACCTTC. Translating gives CASSLLVGVYGYTF.

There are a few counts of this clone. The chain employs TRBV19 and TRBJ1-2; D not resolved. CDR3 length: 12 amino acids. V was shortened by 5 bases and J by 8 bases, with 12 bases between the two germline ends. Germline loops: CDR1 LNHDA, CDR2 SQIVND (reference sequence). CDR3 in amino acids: CASSAGSWGYTF. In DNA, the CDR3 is TGTGCCAGTAGTGCCGGTTCCTGGGGCTACACCTTC.

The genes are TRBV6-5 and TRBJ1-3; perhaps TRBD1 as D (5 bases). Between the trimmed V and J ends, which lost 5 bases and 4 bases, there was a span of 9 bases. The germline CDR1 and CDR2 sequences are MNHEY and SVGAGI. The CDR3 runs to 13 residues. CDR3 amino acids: CASSQGLGNTIYF. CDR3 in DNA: TGTGCCAGCAGTCAGGGTCTAGGAAACACCATATATTTT.

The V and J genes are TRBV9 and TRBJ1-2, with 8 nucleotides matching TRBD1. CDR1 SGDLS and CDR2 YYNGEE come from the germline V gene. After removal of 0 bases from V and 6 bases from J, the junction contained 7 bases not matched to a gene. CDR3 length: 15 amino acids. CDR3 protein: CASSVGWTGLDGYTF. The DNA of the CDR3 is TGTGCCAGCAGCGTAGGTTGGACAGGGTTGGATGGCTACACCTTC.

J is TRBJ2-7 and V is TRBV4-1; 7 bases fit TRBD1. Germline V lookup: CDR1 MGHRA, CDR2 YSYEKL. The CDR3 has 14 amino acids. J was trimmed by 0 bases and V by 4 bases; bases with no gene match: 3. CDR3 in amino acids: CASSPRDSSYEQYF. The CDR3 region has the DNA TGCGCCAGCAGCCCCCGGGACAGCTCCTACGAGCAGTACTTC.

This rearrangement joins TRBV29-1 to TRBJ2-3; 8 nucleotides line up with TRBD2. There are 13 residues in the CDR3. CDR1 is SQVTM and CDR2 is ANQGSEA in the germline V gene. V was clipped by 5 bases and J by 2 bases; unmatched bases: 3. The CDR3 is CSVRTSLTDTQYF. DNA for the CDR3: TGCAGCGTTCGGACTAGCCTCACAGATACGCAGTATTTT.

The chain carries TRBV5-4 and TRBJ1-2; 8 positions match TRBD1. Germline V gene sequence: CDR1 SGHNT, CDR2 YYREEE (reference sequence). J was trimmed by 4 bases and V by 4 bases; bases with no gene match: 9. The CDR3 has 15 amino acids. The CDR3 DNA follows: TGTGCCAGCAGCCCAATTGGACAGGGAAGCTATGGCTACACCTTC. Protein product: CASSPIGQGSYGYTF.

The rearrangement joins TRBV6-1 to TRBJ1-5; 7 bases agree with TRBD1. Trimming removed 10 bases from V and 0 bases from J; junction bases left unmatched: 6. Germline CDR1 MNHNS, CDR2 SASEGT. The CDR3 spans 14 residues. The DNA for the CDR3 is TGTGCCACCGGACAGGAATATAGCAATCAGCCCCAGCATTTT. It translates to CATGQEYSNQPQHF.

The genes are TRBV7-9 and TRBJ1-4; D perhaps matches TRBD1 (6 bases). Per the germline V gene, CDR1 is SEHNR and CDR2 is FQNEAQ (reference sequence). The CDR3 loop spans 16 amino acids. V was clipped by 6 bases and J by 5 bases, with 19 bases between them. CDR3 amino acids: CASSSMTGLRNEKLFF. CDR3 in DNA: TGTGCCAGCAGTAGTATGACAGGACTCCGGAATGAAAAACTGTTTTTT.

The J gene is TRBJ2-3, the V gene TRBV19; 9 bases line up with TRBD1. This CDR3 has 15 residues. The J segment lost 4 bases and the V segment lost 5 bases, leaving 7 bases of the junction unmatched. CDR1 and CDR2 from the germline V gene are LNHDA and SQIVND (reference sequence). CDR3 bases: TGTGCCAGTAGTTCGTCGGGACAGGGTGCAGATACGCAGTATTTT. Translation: CASSSSGQGADTQYF.

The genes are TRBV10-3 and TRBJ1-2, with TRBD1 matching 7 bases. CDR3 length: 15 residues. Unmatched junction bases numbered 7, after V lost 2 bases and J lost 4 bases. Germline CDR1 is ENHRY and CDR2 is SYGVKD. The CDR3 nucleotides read TGTGCCATCAGTGAGGAAGGGGGCTTCGGCTATGGCTACACCTTC. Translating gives CAISEEGGFGYGYTF.

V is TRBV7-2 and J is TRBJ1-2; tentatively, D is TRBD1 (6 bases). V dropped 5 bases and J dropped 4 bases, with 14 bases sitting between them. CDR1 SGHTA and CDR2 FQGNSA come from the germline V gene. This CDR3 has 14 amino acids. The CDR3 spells CASSASGEGYGYTF. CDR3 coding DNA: TGTGCCAGCAGCGCTTCAGGGGAAGGCTATGGCTACACCTTC.

The CDR3 is CASSLASPAGGKITGELFF. For the CDR3, the DNA is TGTGCCAGCAGCTTAGCCAGCCCAGCGGGGGGGAAAATCACCGGGGAGCTGTTTTTT. This rearrangement joins TRBV7-9 to TRBJ2-2, with 10 bases lining up with TRBD2. Germline loops: CDR1 SEHNR, CDR2 FQNEAQ (reference sequence). The J segment lost 4 bases and the V segment lost 0 bases, leaving 11 bases of the junction unmatched. The CDR3 is 19 residues long.

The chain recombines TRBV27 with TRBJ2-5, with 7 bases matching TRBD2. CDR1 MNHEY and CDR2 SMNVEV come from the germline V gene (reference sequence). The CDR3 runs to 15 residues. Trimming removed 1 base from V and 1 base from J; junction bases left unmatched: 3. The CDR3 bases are TGTGCCAGCAGTTTATATCCTAGCGGCCAAGAGACCCAGTACTTC. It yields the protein CASSLYPSGQETQYF.

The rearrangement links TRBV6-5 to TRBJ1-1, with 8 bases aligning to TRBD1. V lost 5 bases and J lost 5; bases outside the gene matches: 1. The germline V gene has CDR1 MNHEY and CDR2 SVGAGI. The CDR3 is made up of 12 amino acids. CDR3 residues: CASSRQGTEAFF. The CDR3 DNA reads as TGTGCCAGCAGTCGACAGGGGACTGAAGCTTTCTTT.

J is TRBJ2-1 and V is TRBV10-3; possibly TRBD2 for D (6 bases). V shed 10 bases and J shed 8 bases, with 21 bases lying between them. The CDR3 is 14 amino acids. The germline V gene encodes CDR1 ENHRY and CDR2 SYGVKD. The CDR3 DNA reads TGTGCCACCGGCGAGCGGGTCCCGGGGGATGAGCAGTTCTTC. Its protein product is CATGERVPGDEQFF.

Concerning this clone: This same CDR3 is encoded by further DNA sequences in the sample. In nucleotides, the CDR3 is TGTGCCAGCAGCGTAGGTAGTGGTGAGCAGTTCTTC. Protein sequence: CASSVGSGEQFF. This chain links TRBV9 with TRBJ2-1; the D is unclear. V was pared by 0 bases and J by 9 bases, with 7 bases between. This CDR3 region has 12 residues. In germline, CDR1 is SGDLS, CDR2 YYNGEE.

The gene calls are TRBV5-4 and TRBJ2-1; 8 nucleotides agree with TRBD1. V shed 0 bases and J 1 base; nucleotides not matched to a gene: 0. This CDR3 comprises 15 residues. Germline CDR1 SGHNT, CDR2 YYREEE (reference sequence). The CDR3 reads CASSLGQGSYNEQFF. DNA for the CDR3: TGTGCCAGCAGCTTGGGACAGGGGTCCTACAATGAGCAGTTCTTC.

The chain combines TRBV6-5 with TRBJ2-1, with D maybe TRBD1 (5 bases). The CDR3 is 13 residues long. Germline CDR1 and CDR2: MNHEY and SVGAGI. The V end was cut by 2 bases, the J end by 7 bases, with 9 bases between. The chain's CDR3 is CASSYIKGNEQFF. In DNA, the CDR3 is TGTGCCAGCAGTTACATCAAGGGGAATGAGCAGTTCTTC.

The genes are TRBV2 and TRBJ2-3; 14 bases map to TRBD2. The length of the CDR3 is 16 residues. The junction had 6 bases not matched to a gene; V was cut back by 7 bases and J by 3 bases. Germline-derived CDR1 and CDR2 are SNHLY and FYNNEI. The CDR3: CASTYGTSGGTDTQYF. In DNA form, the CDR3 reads TGTGCCAGCACGTATGGGACTAGCGGGGGTACAGATACGCAGTATTTT.

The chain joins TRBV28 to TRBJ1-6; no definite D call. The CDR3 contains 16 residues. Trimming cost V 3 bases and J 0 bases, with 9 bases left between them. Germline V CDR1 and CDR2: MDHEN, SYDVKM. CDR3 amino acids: CASSFGGSSYNSPLHF. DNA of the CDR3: TGTGCCAGCAGTTTCGGCGGGAGCTCCTATAATTCACCCCTCCACTTT.

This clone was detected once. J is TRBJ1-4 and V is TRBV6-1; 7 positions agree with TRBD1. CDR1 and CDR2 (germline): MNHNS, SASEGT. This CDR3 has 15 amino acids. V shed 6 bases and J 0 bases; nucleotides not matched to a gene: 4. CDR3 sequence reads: CASRATGPTNEKLFF. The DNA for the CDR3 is TGTGCCAGCAGGGCGACAGGGCCAACTAATGAAAAACTGTTTTTT.

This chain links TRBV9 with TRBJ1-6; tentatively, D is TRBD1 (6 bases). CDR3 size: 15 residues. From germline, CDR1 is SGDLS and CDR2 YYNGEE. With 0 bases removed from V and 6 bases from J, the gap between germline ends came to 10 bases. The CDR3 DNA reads TGTGCCAGCAGCGTAGACGGGACACCTAATTCACCCCTCCACTTT. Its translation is CASSVDGTPNSPLHF.

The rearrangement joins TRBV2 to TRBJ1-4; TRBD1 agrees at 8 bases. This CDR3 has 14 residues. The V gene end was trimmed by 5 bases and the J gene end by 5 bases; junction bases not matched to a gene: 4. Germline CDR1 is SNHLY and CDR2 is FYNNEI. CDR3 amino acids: CASSRTGKNEKLFF. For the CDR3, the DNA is TGTGCCAGCAGTAGGACAGGGAAAAATGAAAAACTGTTTTTT.

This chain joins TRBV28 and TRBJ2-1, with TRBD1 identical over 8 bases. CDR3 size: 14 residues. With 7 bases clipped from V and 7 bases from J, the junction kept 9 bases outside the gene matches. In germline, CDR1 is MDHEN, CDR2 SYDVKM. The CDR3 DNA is TGTGCCAGCAAACTGACACAGGGGGTTAATGAGCAGTTCTTC. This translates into CASKLTQGVNEQFF.

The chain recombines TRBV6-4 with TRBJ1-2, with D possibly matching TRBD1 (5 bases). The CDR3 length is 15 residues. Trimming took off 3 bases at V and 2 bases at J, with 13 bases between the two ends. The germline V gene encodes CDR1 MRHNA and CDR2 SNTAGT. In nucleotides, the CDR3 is TGTGCCAGCAGTGAGGGGTCGGGGGGAAACTATGGCTACACCTTC. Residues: CASSEGSGGNYGYTF.